The 14 T cell receptor beta chains presented below share a single source sample, sequenced in a study of cytomegalovirus exposure and HLA in healthy donors. Primers for the PCR totalled 60 Vbeta and 13 Jbeta. Here immunoSEQ multiplex PCR was the method, and the copy in TCRdb shows in-frame clones only, minus some. The data contain fewer than 80,000 clones, roughly 80% of them seen just once; the ten biggest clones take up under 30%. Input material: PBMCs. These TCRs come from a woman aged 40-49 years in good health and CMV-seropositive.

This clone appeared a few times. The gene calls are TRBV21-1 and TRBJ2-2; the D call TRBD1 from the table was never checked on the DNA. TRBV21-1 is given as a pseudogene. The CDR3 covers 15 residues. Here the CDR3 reads CASSRDRGNTGELFF. CDR3 DNA: TGTGCCAGCTCCCGGGACAGGGGCAACACCGGGGAGCTGTTTTTT.

In this sample, this clone turned up once. This chain joins TRBV28 and TRBJ2-3; a weak D match, TRBD1 (7 bases). The CDR3 runs to 15 residues. Germline CDR1 and CDR2: MDHEN and SYDVKM. V dropped 6 bases and J dropped 6 bases, with 19 bases sitting between them. The CDR3 DNA is TGTGCCAGCAGCCAGGGGGGATTTGTATTGGATACGCAGTATTTT. This sequence encodes CASSQGGFVLDTQYF.

Concerning this clone: Mismatch with germline at one junction end may stem from a read error. The chain is built from TRBV7-9 and TRBJ1-5, with 7 bases fitting TRBD1. The CDR3 is 14 amino acids. Germline V gene lookup returns CDR1 SEHNR and CDR2 FQNEAQ (reference sequence). As DNA, the CDR3 is TGTGCCAGCAGCTATACAGGGGACAATCAGCCCCGGCATTTT. Amino acids: CASSYTGDNQPRHF.

V is TRBV7-8 and J is TRBJ1-4; perhaps TRBD1 as D (5 bases). Trimming left V 1 base short and J 15 bases short, with 12 bases between. Germline CDR1 and CDR2: SGHVS and FQNEAQ. CDR3 length: 12 residues. In DNA form, the CDR3 reads TGTGCCAGCAGCTTAGACGACAGACTCTTGTTTTTT. Translating it yields CASSLDDRLLFF.

This clone came up once. This rearrangement joins TRBV7-2 to TRBJ1-2; no clear D gene. V lost 0 bases and J 7 bases, leaving 12 bases between the germline ends. The CDR3 is 14 amino acids. Per the germline V gene, CDR1 is SGHTA and CDR2 is FQGNSA. The CDR3 DNA reads TGTGCCAGCAGCTTAGCTCCCCACGGTGGTGGCTACACCTTC. Encoded protein: CASSLAPHGGGYTF.

The chain uses TRBV30 and TRBJ2-5, with 7 bases identical to TRBD1. The end of the DNA aligns better with TRBJ2-7, so the J call may be wrong. The V gene's germline CDR1 is GTSNPN and CDR2 SVGIG (reference sequence). The length of the CDR3 is 13 residues. The CDR3 sequence is CAWSRDSSYEQYF. The CDR3 DNA reads TGTGCCTGGAGCCGGGACAGCTCCTACGAGCAGTACTTC.

The J gene is TRBJ2-2, the V gene TRBV29-1; 10 bases are shared with TRBD1. Germline assignment: CDR1 SQVTM and CDR2 ANQGSEA. Losses at the gene ends were 6 bases for V and 4 bases for J; bases not matched to a gene: 5. The CDR3 consists of 14 residues. DNA for the CDR3: TGCAGCGTGACCGGACAGGGGGGCACCGGGGAGCTGTTTTTT. It encodes CSVTGQGGTGELFF.

V is TRBV14 and J is TRBJ2-2; possible D gene TRBD1, 5 bases. The CDR3 covers 18 residues. Trimming left V 3 bases short and J 1 base short, with 18 bases between. Germline-derived CDR1 and CDR2 are SGHDN and FVKESK. The CDR3: CASSQVPIPGMNTGELFF. The CDR3 coding sequence is TGTGCCAGCAGCCAGGTCCCAATCCCAGGGATGAACACCGGGGAGCTGTTTTTT.

The CDR3 DNA reads as TGTGCCAGCAGCTTGGGCGATGAGTTCTCCCTATACACCTTC. Translating gives CASSLGDEFSLYTF. The chain couples TRBV5-6 to TRBJ1-2; D is ambiguous. V was pared by 0 bases and J by 11 bases, with 17 bases between. Germline CDR1 is SGHDT and CDR2 is YYEEEE. The CDR3 totals 14 residues.

The chain employs TRBV7-2 and TRBJ1-2, with 10 nucleotides matching TRBD1. The J segment lost 9 bases and the V segment lost 6 bases, leaving 7 bases of the junction unmatched. The germline CDR1 and CDR2 sequences are SGHTA and FQGNSA. The CDR3 runs to 13 residues. The CDR3 spells CASSQGTGDRYTF. For the CDR3, the DNA is TGTGCCAGCAGTCAAGGGACAGGGGACCGCTACACCTTC.

The chain employs TRBV19 and TRBJ2-1; 9 bases fit TRBD2. The CDR3 spans 16 residues. Germline CDR1 reads LNHDA; CDR2 reads SQIVND (reference sequence). The V gene end was trimmed by 7 bases and the J gene end by 9 bases; junction bases not matched to a gene: 16. This CDR3 reads CASTDSGGRPGGEQFF. In nucleotides, the CDR3 is TGTGCCAGTACCGATAGCGGGGGACGCCCGGGTGGTGAGCAGTTCTTC.

The chain combines TRBV5-6 with TRBJ2-3; 11 bases are a match to TRBD1. Germline CDR1 reads SGHDT; CDR2 reads YYEEEE. This CDR3 is built from 14 residues. With V trimmed by 3 bases and J by 8 bases, 5 bases remained unmatched. CDR3 DNA sequence: TGTGCCAGCAGCTCCGGACAGGGGGCGCGTACGCAGTATTTT. It specifies CASSSGQGARTQYF.

This chain connects TRBV19 to TRBJ1-1, with TRBD1 matching 7 bases. The germline V gene has CDR1 LNHDA and CDR2 SQIVND (reference sequence). J lost 0 bases, V lost 5 bases, and 6 bases had no gene match. There are 15 residues in the CDR3. CDR3 bases: TGTGCCAGTAGTCTAAGAGGGACAGTGAACACTGAAGCTTTCTTT. Protein product: CASSLRGTVNTEAFF.

The chain carries TRBV18 and TRBJ1-2, with 7 bases lining up with TRBD1. The CDR3 runs 14 residues. Germline CDR1 is KGHSH and CDR2 is LQKENI. V gave up 2 bases and J gave up 6 bases; unmatched junction bases: 6. CDR3 coding DNA: TGTGCCAGCTCACCAAACGGACAGGTTGATGGCTACACCTTC. Its translation is CASSPNGQVDGYTF. The full variable domain, rest sourced from reference TRBV18 and TRBJ1-2, is NAGVMQNPRHLVRRRGQEARLRCSPMKGHSHVYWYRQLPEEGLKFMVYLQKENIIDESGMPKERFSAEFPKEGPSILRIQQVVRGDSAAYFCASSPNGQVDGYTFGSGTRLTVV.